Shown below are 18 T cell receptor beta chains from a single sample sequenced in a study of beta chain features in type 1 diabetes. The authors reverse transcribed all of the isolated RNA, so sequencing captured expressed TCRB transcripts. Sequenced by immunoSEQ multiplex PCR; TCRdb stores in-frame clones only, minus some. Here the sample spans about 620,000 clones, 15% to 17% being singletons. The source material was naive CD4+ T cells from blood. The source of these receptors is a man between 18 and 29 years old in good health.

The chain is built from TRBV30 and TRBJ1-3, with 7 bases aligning to TRBD1. Germline CDR1 GTSNPN, CDR2 SVGIG (reference sequence). Unmatched junction bases numbered 14, after V lost 4 bases and J lost 5 bases. This CDR3 is built from 16 residues. The DNA for the CDR3 is TGTGCCTGGACCTGGGACAGAGAGTATTTGAGAAACACCATATATTTT. It is translated as CAWTWDREYLRNTIYF.

The genes are TRBV7-3 and TRBJ1-1, with D perhaps TRBD1 (5 bases). The germline V gene has CDR1 SGHTA and CDR2 FQGTGA. The V and J ends lost 8 bases and 5 bases respectively, with 15 bases between them. The CDR3 totals 13 residues. CDR3 coding DNA: TGTGCCAGCTCCGTCCAGGGCGGGACTGAAGCTTTCTTT. It codes for CASSVQGGTEAFF.

The chain joins TRBV6-5 to TRBJ1-6; D is ambiguous. V lost 7 bases and J 7 bases, leaving 11 bases between the germline ends. This CDR3 comprises 13 residues. Germline CDR1 MNHEY, CDR2 SVGAGI. For the CDR3, the DNA is TGTGCCAGCAACGTAGCTTGGAATTCACCCCTCCACTTT. Translating it yields CASNVAWNSPLHF.

Comment on this clone: This same CDR3 is encoded by further DNA sequences in the sample. The rearrangement uses TRBV4-2 and TRBJ2-6; D not resolved. The germline CDR1 and CDR2 sequences are LGHNA and YNFKEQ. V was clipped by 1 base and J by 4 bases, with 14 bases between them. The CDR3 loop spans 17 amino acids. In nucleotides, the CDR3 is TGTGCCAGCAGCCAAGTAGTTCGAGGCGTGGGGGCCAACGTCCTGACTTTC. Translated, it gives CASSQVVRGVGANVLTF.

This clone has a handful of counts. The J gene is TRBJ1-2, the V gene TRBV4-2; TRBD1 is a possible D gene (6 bases). The V end lost 5 bases, the J end lost 6 bases, and 16 bases lay between the germline ends. Germline CDR1 and CDR2: LGHNA and YNFKEQ. CDR3 length: 14 amino acids. The CDR3 sequence is CASSSLDSSHGYTF. CDR3 DNA: TGTGCCAGCAGCTCACTGGACAGCTCCCATGGCTACACCTTC.

The chain couples TRBV2 to TRBJ1-2; the D gene is possibly TRBD1 (6 bases). The CDR3 length is 13 residues. The V end was cut by 8 bases, the J end by 5 bases, with 15 bases between. Germline V CDR1 and CDR2: SNHLY, FYNNEI. The CDR3 nucleotides are TGTGCCAGCCGCCACAGGGTCGGGTATGGCTACACCTTC. Translated: CASRHRVGYGYTF.

This clone was seen only a few times. The CDR3 DNA follows: TGTGCCAGCAGCCCGGACAGGGACAGCGAGCAGTTCTTC. Translation gives CASSPDRDSEQFF. J is TRBJ2-1 and V is TRBV11-2; 8 bases are a match to TRBD1. The CDR3 runs to 13 residues. J gave up 10 bases and V 5 bases, and 7 bases lay outside the gene matches. Germline V gives CDR1 SGHAT, CDR2 FQNNGV.

V and J are TRBV11-3 and TRBJ2-5, with a tentative D call TRBD1 (7 bases). Per germline, CDR1 SGHNT and CDR2 YENEEA. V lost 3 bases, J lost 2 bases, and 19 bases lay in between. CDR3 size: 17 residues. CDR3 nucleotide sequence: TGTGCCAGCAGCTTCGGGGGTTCGACAGGGACACAAGAGACCCAGTACTTC. Translation gives CASSFGGSTGTQETQYF.

This clone was observed a few times. The chain links TRBV29-1 to TRBJ2-2; tentatively, D is TRBD1 (5 bases). The germline V gene has CDR1 SQVTM and CDR2 ANQGSEA. Trimming pared 7 bases from V and 1 base from J, leaving 13 bases between. The length of the CDR3 is 14 residues. CDR3 nucleotide sequence: TGCAGCGCTCGACAGAACCAGAACACCGGGGAGCTGTTTTTT. Protein sequence: CSARQNQNTGELFF.

The V and J genes are TRBV28 and TRBJ1-2; 9 bases match TRBD1. The J segment lost 4 bases and the V segment lost 2 bases, leaving 2 bases of the junction unmatched. This CDR3 has 14 amino acids. From germline, CDR1 is MDHEN and CDR2 SYDVKM. CDR3 in amino acids: CASSLEQGAYGYTF. CDR3 coding DNA: TGTGCCAGCAGTTTAGAACAGGGGGCCTATGGCTACACCTTC.

This clone was detected only a few times. The genes are TRBV5-4 and TRBJ2-7; D is ambiguous. This CDR3 is built from 15 residues. Germline CDR1 reads SGHNT; CDR2 reads YYREEE (reference sequence). The germline V and J ends were trimmed by 0 bases and 6 bases, with 16 bases remaining between them. The CDR3 nucleotides are TGTGCCAGCAGCTTGGAGAGTCGCGGCAGCACCGAGCAGTACTTC. Translation: CASSLESRGSTEQYF.

This chain uses TRBV18 with TRBJ2-3, with TRBD2 matching 8 bases. The CDR3 is 15 residues long. CDR1 is KGHSH, CDR2 LQKENI, per germline. V lost 6 bases and J lost 0; bases outside the gene matches: 5. The CDR3 coding sequence is TGTGCCAGCTCCTTAATAGCGGGGAGCACAGATACGCAGTATTTT. Translated: CASSLIAGSTDTQYF.

This clone was detected only a few times. The chain uses TRBV7-2 and TRBJ2-5, with 10 bases fitting TRBD2. The CDR3 is 14 amino acids. V dropped 5 bases and J dropped 5; count of bases not matched to a gene: 5. The germline V gene has CDR1 SGHTA and CDR2 FQGNSA. Written as DNA, the CDR3 is TGTGCCAGCAGCATCCAGACTAGCGGGGAGACCCAGTACTTC. Amino acids: CASSIQTSGETQYF.

This rearrangement joins TRBV5-4 to TRBJ2-7; D may match TRBD1 or TRBD2 (5 bases each). This CDR3 is built from 16 residues. V shed 3 bases and J shed 1 base, with 17 bases lying between them. Germline lookup yields CDR1 SGHNT and CDR2 YYREEE (reference sequence). The chain's CDR3 is CASSSQKRDGSYEQYF. The CDR3 nucleotides read TGTGCCAGCAGCTCTCAAAAGAGGGACGGATCCTACGAGCAGTACTTC.

The rearrangement joins TRBV12-2 to TRBJ2-1; the table's TRBD2 call for D was not verified on the DNA. TRBV12-2 is reported as a pseudogene. CDR3 length equals 17 residues. Written as DNA, the CDR3 is TGTGCAAGTCGCTTCCCTCGCCAAGCGGGGGGGTTGTATGAGCAGTTCTTC. This codes for CASRFPRQAGGLYEQFF.

This sequence joins TRBV28 and TRBJ2-7; the D is unclear. CDR3 length: 12 residues. Germline CDR1 reads MDHEN; CDR2 reads SYDVKM. V shed 3 bases and J shed 3 bases, with 6 bases lying between them. CDR3 loop: CASSLAVYEQYF. CDR3 DNA: TGTGCCAGCAGTTTGGCGGTCTACGAGCAGTACTTC.

The J gene is TRBJ2-3, the V gene TRBV7-3; unclear D gene. Germline values: CDR1 SGHTA, CDR2 FQGTGA. The CDR3 runs 12 residues. Trimming removed 6 bases from V and 2 bases from J, with 6 bases in between. Here the CDR3 DNA reads TGTGCCAGCAGTCAGCTCACAGATACGCAGTATTTT. Its translation: CASSQLTDTQYF.

A few counts support this clone. The V call is TRBV7-3, the J call TRBJ2-2; 10 nucleotides line up with TRBD1. The CDR3 length is 18 residues. Germline V gene lookup returns CDR1 SGHTA and CDR2 FQGTGA. The trim removed 1 base at V and 4 bases at J, leaving 9 bases unmatched. The CDR3 DNA reads as TGTGCCAGCAGCTTAAATCCTCCCGGGACAGGGGCCACCGGGGAGCTGTTTTTT. Translating gives CASSLNPPGTGATGELFF.